What follows is one T cell receptor beta chain and its context. The antigen is not known. TCRdb reprocessed the PCR reads via MiXCR and lists one record per CDR3 protein. The data contain around 100,000 distinct CDR3 sequences, roughly 34% of them singletons. The sample comes from a study of molecular identifiers for immune sequencing clone quantification. Trimming stripped 4 bases from V and 5 bases from J, with 9 bases between. The CDR3 length is 12 residues. The germline gives CDR1 SEHNR, CDR2 FQNEAQ (reference sequence). Study findings and constraints: Reportedly, one cell's Jurkat TCR RNA was detected within 1,200,000 naive CD8 cells. Over 97% of CMV-specific effector molecules, but under 1% of naive ones, were in clones above 20 copies.

Naive CD8 T cell sorting was performed on the CD8+CD4-CCR7+CD45RA+ phenotype. The chain has TRBV7-9 and TRBJ2-7; maybe TRBD2 (5 bases). Sequencing was performed on naive CD8+ T cells from blood, with Jurkat cell RNA spiked in. Subset of the sample: FACS-sorted CD8+CD4-CCR7+CD45RA+ naive T cells. This clonotype originated in a human donor in good health. Some libraries in this study had Jurkat cell RNA spiked in. CDR3 DNA sequence: TGTGCCAGCAGCTCCCGGGGAGACGAGCAGTACTTC. Translation gives CASSSRGDEQYF. Using reference TRBV7-9 and TRBJ2-7 for the parts outside the CDR3, the full variable domain is DTGVSQNPRHKITKRGQNVTFRCDPISEHNRLYWYRQTLGQGPEFLTYFQNEAQLEKSRLLSDRFSAERPKGSFSTLEIQRTEQGDSAMYLCASSSRGDEQYFGPGTRLTVT.